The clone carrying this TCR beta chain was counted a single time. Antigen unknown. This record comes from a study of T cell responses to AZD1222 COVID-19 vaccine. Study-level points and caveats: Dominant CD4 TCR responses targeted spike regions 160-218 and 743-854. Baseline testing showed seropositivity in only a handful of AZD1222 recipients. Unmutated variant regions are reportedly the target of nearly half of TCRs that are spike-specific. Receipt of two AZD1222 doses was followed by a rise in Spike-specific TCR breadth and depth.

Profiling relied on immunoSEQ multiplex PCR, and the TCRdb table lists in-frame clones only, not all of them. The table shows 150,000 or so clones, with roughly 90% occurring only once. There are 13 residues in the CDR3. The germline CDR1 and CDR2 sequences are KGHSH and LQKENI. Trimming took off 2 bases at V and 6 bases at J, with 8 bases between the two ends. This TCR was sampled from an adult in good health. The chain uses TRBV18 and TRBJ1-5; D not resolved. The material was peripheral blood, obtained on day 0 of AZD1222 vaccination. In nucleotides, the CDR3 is TGTGCCAGCTCACCAGCAGTCTCTCAGCCCCAGCATTTT. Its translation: CASSPAVSQPQHF.